The 8 T cell receptor beta chains below all came from one sample that was sequenced in a study of blood T cell repertoires in COVID-19. The assay was immunoSEQ multiplex PCR, and TCRdb's table has in-frame clones only and misses some. The data show 50,000 or so clones, more than 85% seen once. The sample taken for sequencing was peripheral blood. The receptors were sampled from a woman older than 75 with acute or convalescent COVID-19.

The J gene is TRBJ2-2, the V gene TRBV19, with D possibly being TRBD1 (6 bases). CDR1 is LNHDA, CDR2 SQIVND, per germline (reference sequence). CDR3 length equals 15 residues. V was shortened by 4 bases and J by 4 bases, with 13 bases between the two germline ends. This CDR3 is CASSNGQRVTGELFF. The CDR3, as DNA: TGTGCCAGTAGTAATGGACAGAGAGTCACCGGGGAGCTGTTTTTT.

J is TRBJ1-2 and V is TRBV2, with 8 nucleotides matching TRBD1. Germline trimming cut 11 bases from V and 6 bases from J; bases unmatched to any gene: 5. Germline values: CDR1 SNHLY, CDR2 FYNNEI. The CDR3 has 11 amino acids. DNA for the CDR3: TGTGCCTGGGGGGACAGGAATGGCTACACCTTC. Its translation is CAWGDRNGYTF.

The rearrangement joins TRBV24-1 to TRBJ1-2, with D perhaps matching TRBD1 (6 bases). CDR1 is KGHDR and CDR2 is SFDVKD in the germline V gene. The CDR3 totals 16 residues. V lost 3 bases and J 4 bases, leaving 17 bases between the germline ends. For the CDR3, the DNA is TGTGCCACCAGTGATACCTCCCAGACAGGCCGCTATGGCTACACCTTC. This sequence encodes CATSDTSQTGRYGYTF.

The V call is TRBV7-9, the J call TRBJ2-1, with TRBD1 matching 8 bases. V was clipped by 5 bases and J by 5 bases; unmatched bases: 5. The germline CDR1 and CDR2 sequences are SEHNR and FQNEAQ (reference sequence). The CDR3 is 14 amino acids. CDR3 in DNA: TGTGCCAGCAGCATAGGGACAGGTCACAATGAGCAGTTCTTC. Protein product: CASSIGTGHNEQFF.

V usage is TRBV11-3 and J usage is TRBJ2-1; TRBD2 matches 13 bases. This CDR3 spans 20 amino acids. After removal of 4 bases from V and 0 bases from J, the junction contained 12 bases not matched to a gene. CDR1 is SGHNT and CDR2 is YENEEA in the germline V gene. The chain's CDR3 is CASSSPTGLAGESSYNEQFF. DNA of the CDR3: TGTGCCAGCAGCTCCCCCACTGGACTAGCGGGGGAAAGCTCCTACAATGAGCAGTTCTTC.

The genes are TRBV18 and TRBJ1-2; 7 bases agree with TRBD1. Looked up from germline, CDR1 is KGHSH and CDR2 is LQKENI. Unmatched junction bases numbered 1, after V lost 3 bases and J lost 3 bases. This CDR3 is built from 13 residues. The CDR3 spells CASSPGTDYGYTF. CDR3 DNA sequence: TGTGCCAGCTCACCCGGGACAGACTATGGCTACACCTTC.

The V gene is TRBV7-9, the J gene TRBJ1-1; D unclear. This CDR3 spans 13 amino acids. V lost 2 bases and J 7 bases, leaving 11 bases between the germline ends. Germline V gene data show CDR1 as SEHNR and CDR2 as FQNEAQ (reference sequence). The CDR3, as DNA: TGTGCCAGCAGCTTATACTTAAGCATTGAAGCTTTCTTT. Residues: CASSLYLSIEAFF.

This chain uses TRBV6-2 or TRBV6-3 with TRBJ1-2; a weak D match, TRBD1 (5 bases). Germline values: CDR1 MNHEY, CDR2 SVGEGT. Trimming removed 2 bases at V and 4 bases at J, with 17 bases between. This CDR3 is 16 amino acids long. The CDR3 loop reads CASSYGQGNDGYGYTF. DNA for the CDR3: TGTGCCAGCAGTTACGGGCAGGGTAACGATGGCTATGGCTACACCTTC.